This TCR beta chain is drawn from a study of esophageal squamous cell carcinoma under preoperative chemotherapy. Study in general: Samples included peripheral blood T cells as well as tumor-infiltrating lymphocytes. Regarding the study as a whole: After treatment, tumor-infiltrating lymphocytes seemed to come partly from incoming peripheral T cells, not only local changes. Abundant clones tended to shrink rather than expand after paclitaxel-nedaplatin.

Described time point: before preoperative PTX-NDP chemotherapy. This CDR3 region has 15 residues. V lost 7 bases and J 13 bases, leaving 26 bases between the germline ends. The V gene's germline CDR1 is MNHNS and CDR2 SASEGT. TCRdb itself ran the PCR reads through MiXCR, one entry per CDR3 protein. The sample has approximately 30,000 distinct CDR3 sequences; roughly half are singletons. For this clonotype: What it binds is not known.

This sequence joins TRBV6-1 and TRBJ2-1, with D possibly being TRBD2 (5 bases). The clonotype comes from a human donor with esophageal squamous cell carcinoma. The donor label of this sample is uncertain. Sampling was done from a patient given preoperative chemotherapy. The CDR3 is CASTKTVGVGETQFF. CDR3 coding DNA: TGTGCCAGCACCAAAACGGTCGGGGTAGGAGAGACCCAGTTCTTC.